The next 20 T cell receptor beta chains were all read from a single sample in a study of blood T cell repertoires in COVID-19. Assay: immunoSEQ multiplex PCR; the TCRdb copy retains only in-frame clones and omits some. The data show a few hundred thousand clones, roughly 87% seen once. Sequenced material: PBMCs or T cells enriched from blood (not recorded which). These receptors all stem from a young woman who had recovered from COVID-19.

This clone was seen only once. This rearrangement joins TRBV3-1 (or the pseudogene TRBV3-2) to TRBJ2-1; 7 bases align to TRBD1. The V gene end was trimmed by 4 bases and the J gene end by 6 bases; junction bases not matched to a gene: 6. This CDR3 spans 14 amino acids. Per germline, CDR1 LGHDT and CDR2 YNNKEL (reference sequence). CDR3 region: CASSLRQGGNEQFF. The CDR3 region has the DNA TGTGCCAGCAGCCTAAGACAGGGTGGCAATGAGCAGTTCTTC.

CDR3 nucleotides: TGTGCCAGTAGGGAAAGACTAGCAGCTGAGCAGTTCTTC. Translated, it gives CASRERLAAEQFF. This chain uses TRBV19 with TRBJ2-1; TRBD2 matches at 7 bases. Unmatched junction bases numbered 8, after V lost 6 bases and J lost 9 bases. This CDR3 is built from 13 residues. Germline V gene sequence: CDR1 LNHDA, CDR2 SQIVND (reference sequence).

V gene TRBV19 combines with J gene TRBJ2-1; 8 bases align to TRBD2. Germline V gives CDR1 LNHDA, CDR2 SQIVND (reference sequence). With 5 bases clipped from V and 6 bases from J, the junction kept 3 bases outside the gene matches. This CDR3 has 13 residues. CDR3 coding DNA: TGTGCCAGTAGTCGGGGGGGCACCAATGAGCAGTTCTTC. Protein product: CASSRGGTNEQFF.

The chain uses TRBV10-3 and TRBJ2-2; 7 positions match TRBD2. The CDR3 runs to 16 residues. Germline V gene sequence: CDR1 ENHRY, CDR2 SYGVKD. V gave up 10 bases and J gave up 3 bases; unmatched junction bases: 14. The CDR3 sequence is CATLPVAGVDTGELFF. The CDR3, as DNA: TGTGCCACCCTACCAGTGGCGGGGGTGGACACCGGGGAGCTGTTTTTT.

This chain connects TRBV5-1 to TRBJ2-7; D possibly corresponds to TRBD1 (5 bases). The V and J ends lost 4 bases and 2 bases respectively, with 13 bases between them. The length of the CDR3 is 14 residues. CDR1 and CDR2 (germline): SGHRS, YFSETQ. In DNA form, the CDR3 reads TGCGCCAGCAGCCCGACGACAGCCACCTACGAGCAGTACTTC. Its translation: CASSPTTATYEQYF.

The count of this clone is one. CDR3 nucleotides: TGTGCCAGTGGGACAGGGTTGGTGAACACTGAAGCTTTCTTT. Encoded protein: CASGTGLVNTEAFF. This sequence joins TRBV19 and TRBJ1-1, with 9 bases fitting TRBD1. V dropped 8 bases and J dropped 0; count of bases not matched to a gene: 4. Germline CDR1 LNHDA, CDR2 SQIVND (reference sequence). The CDR3 covers 14 residues.

This clone was picked up one time. The J gene is TRBJ2-5, the V gene TRBV7-9; a possible D gene is TRBD2 (7 bases). The CDR3 consists of 20 residues. Germline-derived CDR1 and CDR2 are SEHNR and FQNEAQ (reference sequence). Trimming removed 7 bases from V and 1 base from J, with 31 bases in between. The CDR3 sequence is CASTKSLGGGGAGIQETQYF. The CDR3 DNA reads TGTGCCAGCACCAAGTCTTTGGGGGGGGGCGGCGCGGGAATCCAAGAGACCCAGTACTTC. The full variable domain, its missing parts supplied by reference TRBV7-9 and TRBJ2-5, is DTGVSQNPRHKITKRGQNVTFRCDPISEHNRLYWYRQTLGQGPEFLTYFQNEAQLEKSRLLSDRFSAERPKGSFSTLEIQRTEQGDSAMYLCASTKSLGGGGAGIQETQYFGPGTRLLVL.

This chain links TRBV5-8 with TRBJ2-3, with 8 bases fitting TRBD2. J lost 4 bases, V lost 4 bases, and 5 bases had no gene match. Per germline, CDR1 SGHTS and CDR2 YDEGEE. The CDR3 is 14 residues long. The CDR3 loop is CASSPGGVADTQYF. Here the CDR3 DNA reads TGTGCCAGCAGCCCGGGGGGGGTTGCAGATACGCAGTATTTT.

The CDR3 DNA follows: TGCGCCAGCAGTCAAAGCAGGGGAAACGTTAATGAAAAACTGTTTTTT. It yields the protein CASSQSRGNVNEKLFF. The chain is built from TRBV5-1 and TRBJ1-4; tentatively, D is TRBD1 (6 bases). In germline, CDR1 is SGHRS, CDR2 YFSETQ. Trimming pared 5 bases from V and 4 bases from J, leaving 18 bases between. CDR3 size: 16 residues.

Concerning this clone: Sequence at one end of the junction differs from germline and may be a read error. Written as DNA, the CDR3 is TGTGCCAGCAGCGTAGAACAGGGAACCGGGGAGCTGTTTTTT. It encodes CASSVEQGTGELFF. This chain links TRBV11-3 with TRBJ2-2; perhaps TRBD1 as D (6 bases). The CDR3 runs 14 residues. Germline-derived CDR1 and CDR2 are SGHNT and YENEEA.

The rearrangement links TRBV18 to TRBJ1-1; 10 bases fit TRBD1. This CDR3 comprises 19 residues. Unmatched junction bases numbered 13, after V lost 3 bases and J lost 0 bases. Germline assignment: CDR1 KGHSH and CDR2 LQKENI. The CDR3 DNA reads as TGTGCCAGCTCACCGACAGGGGGCTTGTTCTCGGGGTTGAACACTGAAGCTTTCTTT. Translation gives CASSPTGGLFSGLNTEAFF.

The chain carries TRBV5-4 and TRBJ1-2, with 11 bases aligning to TRBD1. V gave up 4 bases and J gave up 4 bases; unmatched junction bases: 9. This CDR3 is 16 amino acids long. Per the germline V gene, CDR1 is SGHNT and CDR2 is YYREEE (reference sequence). CDR3 bases: TGTGCCAGCAGCCCCGCCCGGGACAGGGGGACCTATGGCTACACCTTC. It codes for CASSPARDRGTYGYTF.

V is TRBV19 and J is TRBJ1-1; perhaps TRBD1 as D (5 bases). This CDR3 has 14 amino acids. V lost 3 bases, J lost 1 base, and 9 bases lay in between. Germline V CDR1 and CDR2: LNHDA, SQIVND (reference sequence). CDR3 region: CASSMGGTNTEAFF. CDR3 DNA sequence: TGTGCCAGTAGTATGGGGGGAACGAACACTGAAGCTTTCTTT.

V gene TRBV13 combines with J gene TRBJ2-7; the D is unclear. The CDR3 has 12 residues. Germline V gene data show CDR1 as PRHDT and CDR2 as FYEKMQ (reference sequence). With 2 bases removed from V and 4 bases from J, the gap between germline ends came to 6 bases. The CDR3 DNA reads TGTGCCAGCAGCTTAAGAACTTACGAGCAGTACTTC. Its translation is CASSLRTYEQYF.

This chain joins TRBV19 and TRBJ1-1, with D maybe TRBD1 (6 bases). The CDR3 is 15 amino acids. Trimming took off 7 bases at V and 4 bases at J, with 19 bases between the two ends. Germline lookup yields CDR1 LNHDA and CDR2 SQIVND (reference sequence). CDR3 residues: CASTQRGVGGTEAFF. The CDR3 coding sequence is TGTGCCAGTACCCAAAGAGGGGTAGGGGGCACTGAAGCTTTCTTT. Supplemented by reference TRBV19 and TRBJ1-1, the full variable domain reads DGGITQSPKYLFRKEGQNVTLSCEQNLNHDAMYWYRQDPGQGLRLIYYSQIVNDFQKGDIAEGYSVSREKKESFPLTVTSAQKNPTAFYLCASTQRGVGGTEAFFGQGTRLTVV.

V gene TRBV27 combines with J gene TRBJ2-3; the match to TRBD1 covers 9 bases. V lost 3 bases and J lost 6; bases outside the gene matches: 7. Germline values: CDR1 MNHEY, CDR2 SMNVEV (reference sequence). This CDR3 has 15 residues. CDR3 residues: CASSFRDRVWDTQYF. CDR3 in DNA: TGTGCCAGCAGTTTCCGGGACAGGGTGTGGGATACGCAGTATTTT.

This clone is a singleton in its sample. This rearrangement joins TRBV19 to TRBJ1-1; no firm D call. In germline, CDR1 is LNHDA, CDR2 SQIVND (reference sequence). This CDR3 is 13 amino acids long. The V gene lost 4 bases and the J gene lost 6 bases, with 12 bases spanning the gap. The CDR3 region is CASSRASVPEAFF. The CDR3 nucleotides are TGTGCCAGTAGTAGGGCATCAGTACCTGAAGCTTTCTTT.

The CDR3 nucleotides read TGTGCCAGCAGTGCGGGACAGCAAGAGACCCAGTACTTC. Its protein product is CASSAGQQETQYF. The chain couples TRBV2 to TRBJ2-5; 7 positions match TRBD1. The CDR3 is made up of 13 amino acids. J lost 2 bases, V lost 4 bases, and 1 base had no gene match. Germline V gene data show CDR1 as SNHLY and CDR2 as FYNNEI.

This clone came up a few times. The chain carries TRBV30 and TRBJ1-2; 8 bases are shared with TRBD1. Germline V gene data show CDR1 as GTSNPN and CDR2 as SVGIG (reference sequence). CDR3 length equals 14 residues. After removal of 2 bases from V and 3 bases from J, the junction contained 5 bases not matched to a gene. CDR3 bases: TGTGCCTGGAGTACCGGGACAGGACACTATGGCTACACCTTC. Its translation is CAWSTGTGHYGYTF.

This chain uses TRBV3-1 (or the pseudogene TRBV3-2) with TRBJ1-1; 11 nucleotides align to TRBD1. V was pared by 5 bases and J by 0 bases, with 8 bases of the junction left unmatched. CDR3 size: 17 residues. The germline CDR1 and CDR2 sequences are LGHDT and YNNKEL (reference sequence). The CDR3 loop reads CASSFRTGGFMNTEAFF. The CDR3 DNA follows: TGTGCCAGCAGCTTTAGGACAGGGGGCTTCATGAACACTGAAGCTTTCTTT.